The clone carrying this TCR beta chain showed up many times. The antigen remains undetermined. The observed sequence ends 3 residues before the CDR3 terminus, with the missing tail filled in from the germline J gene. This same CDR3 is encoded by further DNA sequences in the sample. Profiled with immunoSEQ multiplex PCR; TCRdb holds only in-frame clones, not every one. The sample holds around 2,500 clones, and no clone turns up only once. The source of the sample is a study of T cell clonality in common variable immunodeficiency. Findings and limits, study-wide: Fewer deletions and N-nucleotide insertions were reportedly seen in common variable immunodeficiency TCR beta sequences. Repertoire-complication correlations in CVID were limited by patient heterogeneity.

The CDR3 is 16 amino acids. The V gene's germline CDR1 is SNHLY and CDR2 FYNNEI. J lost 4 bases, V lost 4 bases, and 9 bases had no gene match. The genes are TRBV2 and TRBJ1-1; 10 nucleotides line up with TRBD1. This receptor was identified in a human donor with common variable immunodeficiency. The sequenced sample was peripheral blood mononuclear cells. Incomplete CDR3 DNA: TGTGCCAGCAGTGGCCGAGACAGGGGGCTAGGCACTGAA. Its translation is CASSGRDRGLGTE. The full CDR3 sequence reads CASSGRDRGLGTEAFF.